The sample holds many counts of the clone carrying this T cell receptor beta chain. The antigen is not known. These data are taken from a study of T cells in Graves' hyperthyroidism and ophthalmopathy. Study findings and constraints: Patients with ophthalmopathy were separated from those with stable hyperthyroidism by a 13 V-J model.

The CDR3 is 16 residues long. The V end lost 5 bases, the J end lost 0 bases, and 17 bases lay between the germline ends. The V gene's germline CDR1 is MNHNS and CDR2 SASEGT. RNA transcripts provided the source from which TCR beta CDR3 regions were amplified. The study used the HTBI primer set for a first-round RT-PCR of the TCR CDR3. TCRdb used MiXCR to reprocess the multiplex PCR reads, holding one entry per CDR3 protein. The data show a few hundred thousand distinct CDR3 sequences, approximately 15% seen once. Calling Graves' hyperthyroidism stable meant ophthalmopathy did not progress within 18 months. Clinical symptoms, serum thyroxine and TRAb, thyroid ultrasound and orbital computed tomography were used for the diagnoses.

Sequenced material: blood. The rearrangement joins TRBV6-1 to TRBJ2-7, with unresolved D. The clonotype comes from a young woman with Graves' hyperthyroidism. CDR3 nucleotides: TGTGCCAGCAGTCCTGGACGGTTTATTAGCTCCTACGAGCAGTACGTC. Encoded protein: CASSPGRFISSYEQYV.